Below, 2 T cell receptor beta chains from the same sample are listed, as sequenced in a study of OX40 agonist ivuxolimab in advanced cancers. Library method: the immunoSEQ multiplex PCR assay. Imported from immuneACCESS, the table was reduced by TCRdb to in-frame sequences with V and J called. These copies leave out some clones; in studies compared against another copy, an unresolved V gene accounts for under half, and the cause of the remainder is not known. Within this sample are 9,000 to 13,000 clones, with approximately 69% of them counted one time only. 35% of the sample goes to the ten largest clones. Sequencing was performed on CD4+ or CD8+ T cells sorted from blood, taken in a trial of the OX40 agonist ivuxolimab. The receptors come from an adult with an advanced solid tumor such as melanoma, head and neck, liver or kidney cancer.

This chain links TRBV14 with TRBJ1-2, with D unresolved. The CDR3 extends over 15 amino acids. Trimming cost V 0 bases and J 2 bases, with 10 bases left between them. The germline V gene encodes CDR1 SGHDN and CDR2 FVKESK. The CDR3 spells CASSQERGINYGYTF. The CDR3 DNA reads TGTGCCAGCAGCCAAGAGAGAGGCATAAACTATGGCTACACCTTC. The variable domain in full, completed from reference TRBV14 and TRBJ1-2, reads EAGVTQFPSHSVIEKGQTVTLRCDPISGHDNLYWYRRVMGKEIKFLLHFVKESKQDESGMPNNRFLAERTGGTYSTLKVQPAELEDSGVYFCASSQERGINYGYTFGSGTRLTVV.

The V gene is TRBV10-2, the J gene TRBJ1-5; D gene uncertain. CDR3 length: 12 amino acids. Germline CDR1 is WSHSY and CDR2 is SAAADI. V gave up 3 bases and J gave up 6 bases, with 6 bases separating them. CDR3 bases: TGCGCCAGCAGTGATGGTAGTCAGCCCCAGCATTTT. This gives the protein CASSDGSQPQHF.